These T cell receptor beta chains were read from a single sample in a study of OX40 agonist ivuxolimab in advanced cancers. Assay used: immunoSEQ multiplex PCR; TCRdb lists only in-frame clones, some missing. Of tens of thousands of clones in the sample, around 77% were seen once. The source material was CD4+ or CD8+ T cells sorted from blood, sampled in a trial of the OX40 agonist ivuxolimab. The receptors come from an adult with an advanced solid tumor such as melanoma, head and neck, liver or kidney cancer. Both conserved end residues are part of each CDR3. The D gene is left open where the match is weak. The size entry is marked missing in some rows and otherwise reads once, few, many or a size class.

d_gene,j_gene,abundance,v_gene,CDR3nt,CDR3aa
NA,TRBJ1-2,NA,TRBV28,TGTGCCATCGGGATCACAGCCTATGGCTACACCTTC,CAIGITAYGYTF
TRBD1,TRBJ1-5,few,TRBV2,TGTGCCAGCAGTGAACCCGCCGGGACAGGGTGGTTATCGAGCAATCAGCCCCAGCATTTT,CASSEPAGTGWLSSNQPQHF
TRBD2,TRBJ2-3,NA,TRBV5-1,TGCGCCAGCAGCTCAGGGACTAGGGGGGTGACAGATACGCAGTATTTT,CASSSGTRGVTDTQYF
TRBD1,TRBJ1-4,few,TRBV25-1,TGTGCCAGCAGCCTGGACAGGGGCAGGGAAAAACTGTTTTTT,CASSLDRGREKLFF
TRBD1,TRBJ1-2,NA,TRBV10-3,TGTGCCATCAGTCCAGGGGGCCCCTATGGCTACACCTTC,CAISPGGPYGYTF
NA,TRBJ1-2,NA,TRBV30,TGTGCCTGGAGTGTAATGGCCGCGGGCGGCTACACCTTC,CAWSVMAAGGYTF
TRBD2,TRBJ2-1,NA,TRBV6-1,TGTGCCAGCAGGAGGCGGGAGGCCGGGGATGAGCAGTTCTTC,CASRRREAGDEQFF
NA,TRBJ1-5,NA,TRBV19,TGTGCCAGTCAACACCCGGACAGACTTAGCAATCAGCCCCAGCATTTT,CASQHPDRLSNQPQHF
TRBD2,TRBJ2-7,NA,TRBV10-3,TGTGCCAGCAGTCGAGCGGGAGCAAACTACGAGCAGTACTTC,CASSRAGANYEQYF
NA,TRBJ1-1,NA,TRBV12-5,TGTGCTAGTGGCTTAGGGTTGGGTGAAGCTTTCTTT,CASGLGLGEAFF
NA,TRBJ2-2,NA,TRBV30,TGTGCCTGGAGTATGTCCACCGGGGAGCTGTTTTTT,CAWSMSTGELFF
TRBD2,TRBJ2-1,NA,TRBV25-1,TGTGCCAGCAGAACAAGCGGGAGTAGCAATGAGCAGTTCTTC,CASRTSGSSNEQFF
NA,TRBJ2-1,NA,TRBV5-6,TGTGCCAGCAGCTCATGGACTGGTAACTACAATGAGCAGTTCTTC,CASSSWTGNYNEQFF
NA,TRBJ1-1,NA,TRBV5-8,TGTGCCAGCAGCTTGTACGCTGTGAACACTGAAGCTTTCTTT,CASSLYAVNTEAFF
TRBD1,TRBJ1-5,NA,TRBV6-7,TGTGCCAGCAGTTACTCGTGTGGACAGGGGGACCCTAATCAGCCCCAGCATTTT,CASSYSCGQGDPNQPQHF
NA,TRBJ2-1,few,TRBV12-5,TGTGCTAGTGGTCATGGATTGGGGGATGAGCAGTTCTTC,CASGHGLGDEQFF
NA,TRBJ1-2,NA,TRBV6-5,TGTGCCAGCAGTTACGACAGAGGCTATGGCTACACCTTC,CASSYDRGYGYTF
NA,TRBJ2-7,NA,TRBV4-2,TGTGCCAGCAGCTTATTACAACTTCCCTACGAGCAGTACTTC,CASSLLQLPYEQYF
TRBD1,TRBJ1-2,NA,TRBV5-4,TGTGCCAGCAGCTCTCACGGACAGGCCCTCTATGGCTACACCTTC,CASSSHGQALYGYTF
NA,TRBJ2-7,NA,TRBV30,TGTGCCCTATCGAAGTCTGGAGGCTACGAGCAGTACTTC,CALSKSGGYEQYF
NA,TRBJ2-3,NA,TRBV6-1,TGTGCCAGCAGGGTGGGGACTAGCACAGATACGCAGTATTTT,CASRVGTSTDTQYF
NA,TRBJ2-7,few,TRBV28,TGTGCCAGCGGGGTTCGGAACGAGCAGTACTTC,CASGVRNEQYF
NA,TRBJ1-1,NA,TRBV27,TGTGCCAGCAGCAGAGGGAGGGTTATAGTAGGGACTGAAGCTTTCTTT,CASSRGRVIVGTEAFF
TRBD2,TRBJ2-1,NA,TRBV5-4,TGTGCCAGCAGCTTGTTGGCGGGGACTAGCCACCCCAATGAGCAGTTCTTC,CASSLLAGTSHPNEQFF
TRBD1,TRBJ1-4,NA,TRBV18,TGTGCCAGCTCACCGCTGGACAGGGGAGGTGAAAAACTGTTTTTT,CASSPLDRGGEKLFF
TRBD2,TRBJ2-3,NA,TRBV7-2,TGTGCCAGCAGCAGCGGGACTAGCGGATTCACAGATACGCAGTATTTT,CASSSGTSGFTDTQYF
TRBD1,TRBJ1-1,NA,TRBV10-3,TGTGCCATCAGTGAGTCGAAATACCACAGGGGGCGACGGAACACTGAAGCTTTCTTT,CAISESKYHRGRRNTEAFF
TRBD1,TRBJ2-5,NA,TRBV5-5,TGTGCCAGCAGCTTGGTGGGGACAGGCGGCCAGTACTTC,CASSLVGTGGQYF
NA,TRBJ1-3,NA,TRBV5-1,TGCGCCAGCAGCACCCAGGTGCGGGGTGGTGGAAACACCATATATTTT,CASSTQVRGGGNTIYF
TRBD2,TRBJ2-3,NA,TRBV28,TGTGCCAGCAACCCGGGAGGGAGCTTAGATACGCAGTATTTT,CASNPGGSLDTQYF
NA,TRBJ2-7,NA,TRBV23-1,TGCGCCAGCAGTCAACCCTCGACCGAGCAGTACTTC,CASSQPSTEQYF
TRBD1,TRBJ2-6,NA,TRBV7-3,TGTGCCAGCAGTCTCGACAGGGCTGGGGCCAACGTCCTGACTTTC,CASSLDRAGANVLTF
TRBD1,TRBJ2-5,medium-sized,TRBV2,TGTGCCACCGCACAGGGGGCGTGGGAGACCCAGTACTTC,CATAQGAWETQYF
NA,TRBJ1-1,NA,TRBV18,TGTGCCAGCTCACCAGGCCTCACTGAAGCTTTCTTT,CASSPGLTEAFF
TRBD2,TRBJ2-5,NA,TRBV10-3,TGTGCCATCAGTGAGGGACTAGCGGGAGGGCCGTACCAAGAGACCCAGTACTTC,CAISEGLAGGPYQETQYF
NA,TRBJ2-5,NA,TRBV29-1,TGCAGCGTTGACATCGGGGAGACCCAGTACTTC,CSVDIGETQYF
TRBD2,TRBJ2-1,NA,TRBV11-2,TGTGCCAGCAGCTTAGGCGGGAGTTCCTACAATGAGCAGTTCTTC,CASSLGGSSYNEQFF
TRBD1,TRBJ2-6,NA,TRBV9,TGTGCCAGCAGCGGGGGACAGACTGGGGCCAACGTCCTGACTTTC,CASSGGQTGANVLTF
NA,TRBJ1-2,once,TRBV5-1,TGCGCCAGCAGCCTTATGCAGGGATGGAGTGGCTACACCTTC,CASSLMQGWSGYTF
NA,TRBJ1-1,NA,TRBV12-5,TGTGCTAGTGGTTTAGACGGTGAAGCTTTCTTT,CASGLDGEAFF
TRBD1,TRBJ1-3,NA,TRBV7-9,TGTGCCAGCAGCTTCTCCGTGACAGGGGTTGGAAACACCATATATTTT,CASSFSVTGVGNTIYF
NA,TRBJ2-7,NA,TRBV2,TGTGCCAGCACCGTGAGAGGGGCCTACGAGCAGTACTTC,CASTVRGAYEQYF
NA,TRBJ1-4,NA,TRBV18,TGTGCCAGCTCACCAACGGGCCTATCAAGTCGTGAAAAACTGTTTTTT,CASSPTGLSSREKLFF
TRBD2,TRBJ2-2,NA,TRBV2,TGTGCCAGCAAAGGATGGGGACTAGCGGAAACCGGGGAGCTGTTTTTT,CASKGWGLAETGELFF
NA,TRBJ1-1,once,TRBV5-6,TGTGCCAGCAGCTTATGGCGTAGGGCAGGGCGTCGGGCTGAAGCTTTCTTT,CASSLWRRAGRRAEAFF
NA,TRBJ2-1,NA,TRBV2,TGTGCCAGCAGCGAAGCCCAGGGTTCCTACAATGAGCAGTTCTTC,CASSEAQGSYNEQFF
NA,TRBJ2-1,NA,TRBV30,TGTGCCTTGGATCGCGGTGGCACTGAGCAGTTCTTC,CALDRGGTEQFF
TRBD2,TRBJ2-1,NA,TRBV7-9,TGTGCCAGCAGCTCCCGGACTAGCGGGAGTTTAAATAATGAGCAGTTCTTC,CASSSRTSGSLNNEQFF
TRBD1,TRBJ2-5,NA,TRBV7-9,TGTGCCAGCGAGGGACAGGGTCCGGAGACCCAGTACTTC,CASEGQGPETQYF
TRBD2,TRBJ2-7,NA,TRBV6-5,TGTGCCAGCAGTTACGGGCTAGCGGGAGCTCGGGAGCAGTACTTC,CASSYGLAGAREQYF
NA,TRBJ2-3,few,TRBV7-2,TGTGCCAGCAGCTTGCCCCAGGTAGATACGCAGTATTTT,CASSLPQVDTQYF
NA,TRBJ1-5,NA,TRBV30,TGTGCCTGGAGTGCCCAGGGGAATCAGCCCCAGCATTTT,CAWSAQGNQPQHF
NA,TRBJ1-2,NA,TRBV5-4,TGTGCCACCTCACAGGGAGGGACCAACAACTATGGCTACACCTTC,CATSQGGTNNYGYTF